These 26 T cell receptor beta chains were sequenced from one sample in a study of breast tumors, draining lymph nodes, adjacent tissues. TCRdb ran MiXCR on the multiplex PCR reads and lists one entry per CDR3 protein. The data contain over 200,000 distinct CDR3 sequences, roughly 30% of them singletons. The lymph nodes were axillary draining lymph nodes from breast cancer patients. The sequenced material came from axillary lymph node tissue. The origin of the receptors is a female donor with breast cancer. Some clones in this sample may be carry-over from other donors' samples.

This clonotype has a count of ten or more. CDR3 amino acids: CASSNPGRSYEQYF. CDR3 coding DNA: TGTGCCAGCAGCAATCCGGGCCGCTCCTACGAGCAGTACTTC. The chain has TRBV7-9 and TRBJ2-7; the D is unclear. Germline CDR1 is SEHNR and CDR2 is FQNEAQ (reference sequence). The CDR3 contains 14 residues. The V end lost 5 bases, the J end lost 0 bases, and 11 bases lay between the germline ends.

This clonotype was seen repeatedly, ten times or more. This chain joins TRBV12-3 or TRBV12-4 and TRBJ1-6; D is possibly TRBD1 (6 bases). V lost 6 bases and J 7 bases, leaving 19 bases between the germline ends. The CDR3 is 16 residues long. In DNA form, the CDR3 reads TGTGCCAGCAGCCAACAGGGCCCGGGGAAAAATTCACCCCTCCACTTT. Translation: CASSQQGPGKNSPLHF.

The chain joins TRBV29-1 to TRBJ2-7, with TRBD1 as a possible D gene (5 bases). The CDR3 runs 14 residues. Germline CDR1 and CDR2: SQVTM and ANQGSEA. With 3 bases removed from V and 4 bases from J, the gap between germline ends came to 16 bases. The chain's CDR3 is CSVEEGAQPYEQYF. DNA of the CDR3: TGCAGCGTTGAGGAAGGGGCCCAGCCTTACGAGCAGTACTTC.

This clonotype was counted at least ten times. The rearrangement uses TRBV6-2 or TRBV6-3 and TRBJ2-1, with 9 bases identical to TRBD2. Germline CDR1 MNHEY, CDR2 SVGEGT. After removal of 6 bases from V and 7 bases from J, the junction contained 7 bases not matched to a gene. This CDR3 spans 14 amino acids. In DNA, the CDR3 is TGTGCCAGCAGGAGTAGCGGGAGAGAGAATGAGCAGTTCTTC. It translates to CASRSSGRENEQFF.

Details on this clonotype: One end of the junction does not line up with germline, which may come from a read error. The chain links TRBV28 to TRBJ2-3; 8 nucleotides agree with TRBD2. Germline loops: CDR1 MDHEN, CDR2 SYDVKM. CDR3 length equals 15 residues. The CDR3 region has the DNA TGCGCCAGCAGTCACAGCGGGAGTGGCACAGATACGAAGTATTTT. Protein: CASSHSGSGTDTKYF.

A word on this clonotype: A much larger clone differs from this one at a single base, so this may be a read error. The chain recombines TRBV20-1 with TRBJ2-7; D unclear. Germline V gene data show CDR1 as DFQATT and CDR2 as SNEGSKA (reference sequence). The CDR3 totals 11 residues. The CDR3 sequence is CSAGTSYEQSF. The CDR3 bases are TGCAGTGCTGGTACTTCTTACGAGCAGTCCTTC.

This clonotype occurred many times. The chain employs TRBV2 and TRBJ2-1; TRBD1 matches at 10 bases. The ends lost 8 bases at V and 2 bases at J; junction bases unmatched: 21. CDR3 length: 20 amino acids. The germline gives CDR1 SNHLY, CDR2 FYNNEI. The CDR3 loop is CASSRVLRQGARGPYNEQFF. CDR3 nucleotide sequence: TGTGCCAGCTCGAGGGTACTGAGACAGGGGGCGCGGGGTCCCTACAATGAGCAGTTCTTC.

Of note for this clonotype: A junction boundary mismatches the germline segment, possibly from a read error. V gene TRBV5-6 combines with J gene TRBJ2-7; D possibly corresponds to TRBD1 (6 bases). Germline CDR1 reads SGHDT; CDR2 reads YYEEEE. The CDR3 loop spans 11 amino acids. CDR3 in amino acids: CASSSRQVEDF. CDR3 nucleotides: TGTGCCAGCAGCTCTAGACAGGTAGAAGACTTC.

Comment on this clonotype: The junction and the germline gene differ at one end; a read error may be behind it. The V and J genes are TRBV6-5 and TRBJ2-6, with 10 bases fitting TRBD1. CDR3 size: 14 residues. Germline CDR1 reads MNHEY; CDR2 reads SVGAGI. The CDR3 spells CASGRGTGANVLAF. CDR3 coding DNA: TGTGCCAGCGGGCGGGGGACAGGGGCCAACGTCCTGGCTTTC.

The sample holds one count of this clonotype. This could be a read error, since a much larger clone is one nucleotide away. The chain has TRBV11-2 and TRBJ1-1; TRBD1 matches at 7 bases. Germline V lookup: CDR1 SGHAT, CDR2 FQNNGV. This CDR3 is 11 amino acids long. The CDR3 protein is CASREGAEVFF. As DNA, the CDR3 is TGTGCCAGTCGGGAGGGGGCTGAAGTTTTCTTT.

This clonotype has ten or more counts. The chain employs TRBV6-1 and TRBJ2-1; 9 nucleotides agree with TRBD1. The CDR3 consists of 16 residues. With 2 bases clipped from V and 9 bases from J, the junction kept 11 bases outside the gene matches. The germline V gene encodes CDR1 MNHNS and CDR2 SASEGT. CDR3 in DNA: TGTGCCAGCAGTGAATTAACCGGGACAGGGAGAATTGAGCAGTTCTTC. It is translated as CASSELTGTGRIEQFF.

This clonotype was recorded once. J is TRBJ1-2 and V is TRBV19; D is uncertain. CDR3 size: 15 residues. Germline CDR1 LNHDA, CDR2 SQIVND (reference sequence). V shed 2 bases and J shed 0 bases, with 10 bases lying between them. This CDR3 reads CASSIFLCANYGYTF. For the CDR3, the DNA is TGTGCCAGTAGTATATTCTTATGTGCTAACTATGGCTACACCTTC.

In its sample, this clonotype was seen many times. The genes are TRBV2 and TRBJ2-2, with 11 bases aligning to TRBD1. CDR1 and CDR2 from the germline V gene are SNHLY and FYNNEI. Losses at the gene ends were 6 bases for V and 9 bases for J; bases not matched to a gene: 6. The CDR3 consists of 14 residues. This chain's CDR3 is CASRWDRGDRELFF. As DNA, the CDR3 is TGTGCCAGCAGATGGGACAGGGGGGACCGGGAGCTGTTTTTT.

This clonotype has a count of ten or more. The chain links TRBV19 to TRBJ2-3; TRBD1 might be the D (5 bases). The CDR3 runs to 14 residues. Per the germline V gene, CDR1 is LNHDA and CDR2 is SQIVND (reference sequence). Trimming removed 5 bases from V and 5 bases from J, with 14 bases in between. CDR3 nucleotides: TGTGCCAGTAGTGCCTCCTTCAGGGAAGATACGCAGTATTTT. Amino acid sequence: CASSASFREDTQYF.

There are many counts of this clonotype. J is TRBJ2-5 and V is TRBV7-9; 16 bases match TRBD2. V shed 2 bases, J shed 3 bases, and the junction held 18 bases outside the gene matches. Germline assignment: CDR1 SEHNR and CDR2 FQNEAQ (reference sequence). The CDR3 spans 22 residues. This CDR3 is CASSLLGPLAGTSGRGKETQYF. Written as DNA, the CDR3 is TGTGCCAGCAGCTTATTGGGGCCCTTGGCGGGGACTAGCGGGAGGGGGAAAGAGACCCAGTACTTC.

This clonotype was detected many times. The J gene is TRBJ2-7, the V gene TRBV5-1, with 11 bases lining up with TRBD2. Germline V lookup: CDR1 SGHRS, CDR2 YFSETQ. The V gene end was trimmed by 0 bases and the J gene end by 4 bases; junction bases not matched to a gene: 6. This CDR3 has 16 amino acids. The CDR3 here is CASSLGLAGMRYEQYF. CDR3 DNA sequence: TGCGCCAGCAGCTTGGGACTAGCGGGAATGAGGTACGAGCAGTACTTC.

Turning to this clonotype: Just one base apart from a much larger clone, this may be a read error. The DNA is omitted, as the CDR3 cannot be located on it reliably, and the CDR3 follows TCRdb's listing. The chain has TRBV30 and TRBJ1-3; the table's D call, TRBD1, was not checked against the DNA. Germline V CDR1 and CDR2: GTSNPN, SVGIG (reference sequence). With termini counted, the CDR3 has 13 amino acids. CDR3 protein: CAWNWGSGNTTYF.

This clonotype was counted ten times or more. CDR3 region: CASSDLGGRSSYEQYF. Here the CDR3 DNA reads TGTGCCAGCAGTGATTTGGGAGGACGTTCCTCTTACGAGCAGTACTTC. This chain connects TRBV6-1 to TRBJ2-7; D possibly corresponds to TRBD2 (6 bases). The CDR3 totals 16 residues. V shed 3 bases and J shed 4 bases, with 19 bases lying between them. Germline CDR1 MNHNS, CDR2 SASEGT.

This clonotype was seen a single time. The rearrangement joins TRBV20-1 to TRBJ2-1; 7 bases map to TRBD2. Germline V gives CDR1 DFQATT, CDR2 SNEGSKA (reference sequence). Unmatched junction bases numbered 10, after V lost 0 bases and J lost 8 bases. This CDR3 is 15 amino acids long. This CDR3 reads CSARDPGGSSDEQFF. CDR3 sequence (DNA): TGCAGTGCTAGAGATCCGGGCGGGAGTTCCGATGAGCAGTTCTTC.

This chain joins TRBV25-1 and TRBJ2-3; TRBD2 agrees at 7 bases. Per the germline V gene, CDR1 is MGHDK and CDR2 is SYGVNS. J gave up 11 bases and V 8 bases, and 16 bases lay outside the gene matches. This CDR3 has 14 amino acids. The CDR3 sequence: CASQPYRLANEQYF. Written as DNA, the CDR3 is TGTGCCAGCCAGCCTTACCGACTAGCCAATGAGCAGTATTTT.

In nucleotides, the CDR3 is TGCAGTGCTAGTGAACAGGGGACAGCAAATTCACCCCTCCACTTT. Translated, it gives CSASEQGTANSPLHF. The chain uses TRBV20-1 and TRBJ1-6; 7 nucleotides agree with TRBD1. V lost 3 bases and J lost 7; bases outside the gene matches: 9. CDR1 DFQATT and CDR2 SNEGSKA come from the germline V gene (reference sequence). The CDR3 consists of 15 residues.

This rearrangement joins TRBV5-8 to TRBJ1-6; D may be TRBD1 (6 bases). Trimming removed 4 bases at V and 5 bases at J, with 16 bases between. The CDR3 has 16 residues. Looked up from germline, CDR1 is SGHTS and CDR2 is YDEGEE. CDR3 amino acids: CASSLYAGADNSPLHF. CDR3 sequence (DNA): TGTGCCAGCAGCCTGTACGCAGGGGCGGATAATTCACCCCTCCACTTT.

The chain combines TRBV29-1 with TRBJ2-7; D might be TRBD2 (7 bases). Germline V gene lookup returns CDR1 SQVTM and CDR2 ANQGSEA. V lost 4 bases, J lost 2 bases, and 15 bases lay in between. There are 14 residues in the CDR3. The CDR3 here is CSVAQGGAPYEQYF. The CDR3, as DNA: TGCAGCGTTGCACAGGGAGGGGCCCCCTACGAGCAGTACTTC.

J is TRBJ1-2 and V is TRBV7-9, with 9 positions matching TRBD1. This CDR3 has 17 residues. The germline V gene has CDR1 SEHNR and CDR2 FQNEAQ (reference sequence). With 5 bases clipped from V and 4 bases from J, the junction kept 14 bases outside the gene matches. In nucleotides, the CDR3 is TGTGCCAGCAGCCCCGGGACAGGGACAGCGGCTATCTATGGCTACACCTTC. Residues: CASSPGTGTAAIYGYTF.

This clonotype was seen ten or more times. One end of the junction does not line up with germline, which may come from a read error. The genes are TRBV7-7 and TRBJ2-1; either TRBD1 or TRBD2 may fit D (5 bases each). Per the germline V gene, CDR1 is SSHAT and CDR2 is FNYEAQ (reference sequence). The CDR3 loop spans 16 amino acids. The CDR3 protein is CASSLGYSEGYNEQFF. Here the CDR3 DNA reads TGTGCTAGCAGCTTAGGGTATAGCGAGGGGTACAATGAGCAGTTCTTC.

This clonotype was observed many times. V is TRBV28 and J is TRBJ1-6, with 8 bases that match TRBD1. J gave up 9 bases and V 8 bases, and 9 bases lay outside the gene matches. The CDR3 length is 14 residues. CDR1 and CDR2 from the germline V gene are MDHEN and SYDVKM. DNA for the CDR3: TGTGCCAGCCTGACCCAGGGGGCGTTTTCACCCCTCCACTTT. Its protein product is CASLTQGAFSPLHF.